A single sample is the source of the 21 T cell receptor beta chains below, sequenced in a study of regulatory dendritic cells for organ transplantation. Here immunoSEQ multiplex PCR was the method, and the copy in TCRdb shows in-frame clones only, minus some. The repertoire includes some 40,000 clones, 85% to 95% of them detected once, and over 0.1% sits in the top ten. The sample taken for sequencing was naive CD8+ T cells from blood. Subset meaning: CD45RA+ naive T cells. These TCRs come from a human donor in good health.

J is TRBJ1-1 and V is TRBV28; D uncertain. The germline V gene encodes CDR1 MDHEN and CDR2 SYDVKM. The CDR3 runs 14 residues. Trimming stripped 5 bases from V and 7 bases from J, with 17 bases between. CDR3 in amino acids: CASSPTPGGLEAFF. As DNA, the CDR3 is TGTGCCAGCAGTCCAACCCCGGGAGGGCTTGAAGCTTTCTTT.

The J gene is TRBJ2-2, the V gene TRBV13, with 8 bases lining up with TRBD2. The germline gives CDR1 PRHDT, CDR2 FYEKMQ (reference sequence). The trim removed 5 bases at V and 0 bases at J, leaving 2 bases unmatched. CDR3 size: 15 residues. CDR3 bases: TGTGCCAGCAGCCATAGCGGGGCGAACACCGGGGAGCTGTTTTTT. Its protein product is CASSHSGANTGELFF.

This chain links TRBV9 with TRBJ2-1; D unclear. This CDR3 is built from 12 residues. CDR1 is SGDLS and CDR2 is YYNGEE in the germline V gene. V lost 0 bases and J lost 11, with 9 bases in between. This CDR3 is CASSVGGNQQFF. The CDR3 DNA reads TGTGCCAGCAGCGTAGGTGGGAATCAGCAGTTCTTC. The whole variable domain, remainder taken from reference TRBV9 and TRBJ2-1, is DSGVTQTPKHLITATGQRVTLRCSPRSGDLSVYWYQQSLDQGLQFLIQYYNGEERAKGNILERFSAQQFPDLHSELNLSSLELGDSALYFCASSVGGNQQFFGPGTRLTVL.

This clone turned up a few times. The chain uses TRBV7-9 and TRBJ1-4, with D unresolved. CDR1 and CDR2 (germline): SEHNR, FQNEAQ (reference sequence). The germline V and J ends were trimmed by 5 bases and 6 bases, with 16 bases remaining between them. CDR3 size: 15 residues. CDR3 in DNA: TGTGCCAGCAGCCCAGTCCAACAACGGGATGAAAAACTGTTTTTT. Encoded protein: CASSPVQQRDEKLFF.

This sequence joins TRBV30 and TRBJ2-1; 7 bases align to TRBD2. After removal of 3 bases from V and 0 bases from J, the junction contained 8 bases not matched to a gene. In germline, CDR1 is GTSNPN, CDR2 SVGIG (reference sequence). The CDR3 loop spans 16 amino acids. CDR3 sequence (DNA): TGTGCCTGGAGCGAAGACCGGGACTACTCCTACAATGAGCAGTTCTTC. Translation gives CAWSEDRDYSYNEQFF.

The chain recombines TRBV15 with TRBJ1-1; no reliable D call. Germline lookup yields CDR1 LNHNV and CDR2 YYDKDF (reference sequence). V was cut by 2 bases and J by 4 bases, with 8 bases left in between. There are 13 residues in the CDR3. In DNA form, the CDR3 reads TGTGCCACCAGCAGATTAGGGTCCACTGAAGCTTTCTTT. Amino acid sequence: CATSRLGSTEAFF.

The chain is built from TRBV7-3 and TRBJ2-2, with TRBD2 as a possible D gene (5 bases). Germline V CDR1 and CDR2: SGHTA, FQGTGA. Trimming took off 4 bases at V and 3 bases at J, with 9 bases between the two ends. The length of the CDR3 is 14 residues. The CDR3 DNA follows: TGTGCCAGCAGCTCCCTTAGCGACACCGGGGAGCTGTTTTTT. Its protein is CASSSLSDTGELFF.

The chain joins TRBV10-3 to TRBJ1-1; a weak D match, TRBD1 (5 bases). V shed 7 bases and J shed 3 bases, with 15 bases lying between them. This CDR3 spans 14 amino acids. The germline V gene has CDR1 ENHRY and CDR2 SYGVKD. The CDR3: CAIKGLGVDTEAFF. The CDR3 coding sequence is TGTGCCATCAAAGGCTTGGGGGTGGACACTGAAGCTTTCTTT.

In this sample, this clone turned up once. The chain joins TRBV28 to TRBJ2-4; D gene ambiguous. Germline V CDR1 and CDR2: MDHEN, SYDVKM. This CDR3 has 16 amino acids. The V end lost 7 bases, the J end lost 0 bases, and 16 bases lay between the germline ends. The CDR3 loop reads CASKRPGYLAKNIQYF. CDR3 coding DNA: TGTGCCAGCAAGCGACCCGGATATCTAGCCAAAAACATTCAGTACTTC. The full variable domain, with the rest looked up from reference TRBV28 and TRBJ2-4, is DVKVTQSSRYLVKRTGEKVFLECVQDMDHENMFWYRQDPGLGLRLIYFSYDVKMKEKGDIPEGYSVSREKKERFSLILESASTNQTSMYLCASKRPGYLAKNIQYFGAGTRLSVL.

CDR3 sequence reads: CASSLVGPQYF. For the CDR3, the DNA is TGTGCCAGCAGCTTAGTGGGACCCCAGTACTTC. V gene TRBV7-9 combines with J gene TRBJ2-5; the D gene could be TRBD1 or TRBD2 (5 bases each). The length of the CDR3 is 11 residues. CDR1 and CDR2 from the germline V gene are SEHNR and FQNEAQ (reference sequence). V shed 1 base and J shed 9 bases, with 6 bases lying between them.

This clone was picked up a small number of times. This chain uses TRBV19 with TRBJ1-4; a possible D gene is TRBD1 (6 bases). V lost 7 bases to trimming and J lost 8 bases, with 14 bases between them. This CDR3 has 13 residues. The germline V gene has CDR1 LNHDA and CDR2 SQIVND (reference sequence). CDR3: CASTLGGKEKLFF. DNA for the CDR3: TGTGCCAGTACCCTGGGGGGCAAAGAAAAACTGTTTTTT.

The chain joins TRBV7-9 to TRBJ2-7, with D possibly matching TRBD2 (6 bases). This CDR3 contains 14 residues. Looked up from germline, CDR1 is SEHNR and CDR2 is FQNEAQ (reference sequence). V was trimmed by 4 bases and J by 4 bases, leaving 14 bases between them. The CDR3 region is CASSSAGSPYEQYF. CDR3 bases: TGTGCCAGCAGCTCTGCGGGGTCCCCTTACGAGCAGTACTTC. The full variable domain, its missing parts supplied by reference TRBV7-9 and TRBJ2-7, is DTGVSQNPRHKITKRGQNVTFRCDPISEHNRLYWYRQTLGQGPEFLTYFQNEAQLEKSRLLSDRFSAERPKGSFSTLEIQRTEQGDSAMYLCASSSAGSPYEQYFGPGTRLTVT.

In this sample, this clone turned up once. The rearrangement links TRBV9 to TRBJ2-3, with D possibly TRBD2 on 6 matching bases. CDR3 length equals 13 residues. CDR1 is SGDLS and CDR2 is YYNGEE in the germline V gene. V was clipped by 3 bases and J by 6 bases, with 11 bases between them. The CDR3 DNA sequence: TGTGCCAGCAGCGCGTCTAGCGCGGATACGCAGTATTTT. It yields the protein CASSASSADTQYF.

V is TRBV7-9 and J is TRBJ1-1; D is unclear. CDR1 and CDR2 from the germline V gene are SEHNR and FQNEAQ (reference sequence). The CDR3 totals 11 residues. The V and J ends lost 3 bases and 6 bases respectively, with 5 bases between them. The CDR3 region has the DNA TGTGCCAGCAGCTTCGAAGCTGAAGCTTTCTTT. Its translation is CASSFEAEAFF.

The chain recombines TRBV7-8 with TRBJ2-2; D gene uncertain. Trimming took off 6 bases at V and 8 bases at J, with 4 bases between the two ends. Germline V gives CDR1 SGHVS, CDR2 FQNEAQ. This CDR3 spans 10 amino acids. This chain's CDR3 is CASSLGELFF. Here the CDR3 DNA reads TGTGCCAGCAGTCTTGGGGAGCTGTTTTTT.

In its sample, this clone was seen once. The rearrangement joins TRBV5-4 to TRBJ2-1; 8 bases fit TRBD1. Per the germline V gene, CDR1 is SGHNT and CDR2 is YYREEE (reference sequence). Trimming removed 4 bases from V and 3 bases from J; junction bases left unmatched: 3. This CDR3 spans 14 amino acids. The CDR3 region is CASSPDRDYNEQFF. DNA of the CDR3: TGTGCCAGCAGCCCGGACAGGGACTACAATGAGCAGTTCTTC.

This clone was recorded only once. This chain uses TRBV2 with TRBJ2-3, with 12 bases identical to TRBD2. The CDR3 covers 14 residues. Germline loops: CDR1 SNHLY, CDR2 FYNNEI. The V and J ends lost 10 bases and 10 bases, in that order; junction bases with no gene match: 12. The CDR3, as DNA: TGTGCCATAAATCTAGCGGGGGGGCTTAGTGCGCAGTATTTT. This translates into CAINLAGGLSAQYF.

The rearrangement uses TRBV5-1 and TRBJ1-4; perhaps TRBD1 as D (6 bases). This CDR3 spans 14 amino acids. Trimming took off 2 bases at V and 8 bases at J, with 13 bases between the two ends. Germline loops: CDR1 SGHRS, CDR2 YFSETQ. CDR3 sequence: CASSFWGLEEKLFF. CDR3 in DNA: TGCGCCAGCAGCTTCTGGGGGCTCGAGGAAAAACTGTTTTTT. Complete variable domain (other parts from reference TRBV5-1 and TRBJ1-4): KAGVTQTPRYLIKTRGQQVTLSCSPISGHRSVSWYQQTPGQGLQFLFEYFSETQRNKGNFPGRFSGRQFSNSRSEMNVSTLELGDSALYLCASSFWGLEEKLFFGSGTQLSVL.

This chain connects TRBV5-1 to TRBJ2-7; 9 nucleotides line up with TRBD2. Trimming removed 1 base from V and 2 bases from J; junction bases left unmatched: 7. Germline V gene lookup returns CDR1 SGHRS and CDR2 YFSETQ. There are 16 residues in the CDR3. In DNA form, the CDR3 reads TGCGCCAGCAGCTTGAAGCCGCTAGCGGGAACCTACGAGCAGTACTTC. Protein sequence: CASSLKPLAGTYEQYF.

The gene calls are TRBV19 and TRBJ2-7; 7 bases agree with TRBD2. Trimming cost V 5 bases and J 2 bases; bases outside gene matches: 15. Germline V gene sequence: CDR1 LNHDA, CDR2 SQIVND (reference sequence). The CDR3 has 17 amino acids. In DNA, the CDR3 is TGTGCCAGTAGTTTTACCGGGAACCGGGACTACGCCTACGAGCAGTACTTC. Its protein product is CASSFTGNRDYAYEQYF.

This chain connects TRBV29-1 to TRBJ2-1, with 13 positions matching TRBD2. CDR3 size: 16 residues. V trimming: 5 bases; J trimming: 10 bases; junction bases outside the gene matches: 14. In germline, CDR1 is SQVTM, CDR2 ANQGSEA. The CDR3 DNA reads as TGCAGCGTTACTGGGACTAGCGGGATGGGCTATGGGGAGCAGTTCTTC. Its protein is CSVTGTSGMGYGEQFF.